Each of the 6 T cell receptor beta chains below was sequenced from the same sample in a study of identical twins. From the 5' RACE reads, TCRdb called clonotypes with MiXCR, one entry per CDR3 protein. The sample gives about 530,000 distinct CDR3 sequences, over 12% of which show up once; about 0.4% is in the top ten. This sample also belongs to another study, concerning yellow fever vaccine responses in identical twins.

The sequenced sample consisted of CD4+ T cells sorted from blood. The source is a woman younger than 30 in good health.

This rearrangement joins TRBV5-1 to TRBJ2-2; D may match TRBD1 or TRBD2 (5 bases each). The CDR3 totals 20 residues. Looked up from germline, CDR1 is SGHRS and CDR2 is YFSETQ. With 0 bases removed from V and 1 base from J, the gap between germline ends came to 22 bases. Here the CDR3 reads CASSLEVGVLAILNTGELFF. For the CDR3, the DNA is TGCGCCAGCAGCTTGGAGGTGGGGGTCCTCGCCATCCTGAACACCGGGGAGCTGTTTTTT.

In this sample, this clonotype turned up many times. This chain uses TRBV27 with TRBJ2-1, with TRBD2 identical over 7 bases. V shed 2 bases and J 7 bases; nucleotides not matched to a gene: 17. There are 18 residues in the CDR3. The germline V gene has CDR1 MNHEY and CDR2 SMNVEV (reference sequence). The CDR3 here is CASSLRGGGLIEGNEQFF. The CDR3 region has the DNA TGTGCCAGCAGTTTAAGGGGCGGGGGACTCATCGAAGGGAATGAGCAGTTCTTC.

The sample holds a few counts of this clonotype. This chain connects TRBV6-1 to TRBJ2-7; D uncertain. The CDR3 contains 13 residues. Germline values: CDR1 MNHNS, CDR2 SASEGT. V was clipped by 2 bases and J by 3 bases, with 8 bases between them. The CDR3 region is CASSESPSYEQYV. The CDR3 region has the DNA TGTGCCAGCAGTGAAAGCCCCAGCTACGAGCAGTACGTC.

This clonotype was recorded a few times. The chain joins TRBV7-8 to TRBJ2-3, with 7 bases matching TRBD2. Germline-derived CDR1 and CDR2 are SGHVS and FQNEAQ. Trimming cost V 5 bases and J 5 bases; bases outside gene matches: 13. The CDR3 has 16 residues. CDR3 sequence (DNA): TGTGCCAGCAGCCGATACGGACTCCCGGGAGGAGATACGCAGTATTTT. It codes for CASSRYGLPGGDTQYF. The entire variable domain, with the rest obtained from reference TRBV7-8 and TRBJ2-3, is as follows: GAGVSQSPRYKVAKRGQDVALRCDPISGHVSLFWYQQALGQGPEFLTYFQNEAQLDKSGLPSDRFFAERPEGSVSTLKIQRTQQEDSAVYLCASSRYGLPGGDTQYFGPGTRLTVL.

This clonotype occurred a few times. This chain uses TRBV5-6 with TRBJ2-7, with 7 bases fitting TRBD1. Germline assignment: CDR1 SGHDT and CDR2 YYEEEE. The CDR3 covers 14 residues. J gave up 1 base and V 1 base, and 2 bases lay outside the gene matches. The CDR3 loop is CASSLLQGSYEQYF. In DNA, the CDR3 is TGTGCCAGCAGCTTGTTACAGGGGTCCTACGAGCAGTACTTC.

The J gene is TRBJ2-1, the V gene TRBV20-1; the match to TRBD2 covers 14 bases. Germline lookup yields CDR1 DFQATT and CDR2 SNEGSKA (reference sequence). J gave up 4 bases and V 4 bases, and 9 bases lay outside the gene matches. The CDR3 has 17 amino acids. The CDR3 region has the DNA TGCAGTGCTAACGTGGGACTAGCGGGAGAAGGGTACAATGAGCAGTTCTTC. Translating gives CSANVGLAGEGYNEQFF.